This T cell receptor (beta chain) stems from a study of T cells in lung cancer brain metastases. This clone was counted a few times. The CDR3 contains 14 residues. Per germline, CDR1 MNHEY and CDR2 SMNVEV (reference sequence). Trimming removed 2 bases from V and 4 bases from J, with 6 bases in between. The data were produced by immunoSEQ multiplex PCR, yet TCRdb's version contains in-frame clones alone and is incomplete. The table lists about 4,900 clones, roughly 84% of them singletons, with around 3% in the top ten. The sample comprised tumor tissue from the primary lung tumor. The TCR comes from a woman in her forties or fifties with non-small cell lung cancer. The rearrangement joins TRBV27 to TRBJ2-6; D gene unclear. This chain's CDR3 is CASSLMAGANVLTF. The CDR3 region has the DNA TGTGCCAGCAGTTTAATGGCCGGGGCCAACGTCCTGACTTTC.